One sample yielded the 10 T cell receptor beta chains listed below, sequenced in a study of cytomegalovirus exposure and HLA in healthy donors. In the PCR, 60 Vbeta and 13 Jbeta primers were used. Sequenced by immunoSEQ multiplex PCR; TCRdb stores in-frame clones only, minus some. The table records about 160,000 clones, 70% to 90% of them present only once. The material sequenced was PBMCs. These receptors were collected from a young man in good health and CMV-seropositive.

The chain is built from TRBV7-9 and TRBJ1-5, with D tentatively TRBD1 (5 bases). The CDR3 is 16 amino acids. V was cut by 1 base and J by 4 bases, with 14 bases left in between. Germline V CDR1 and CDR2: SEHNR, FQNEAQ (reference sequence). This CDR3 is CASSLGEASGNQPQHF. CDR3 bases: TGTGCCAGCAGCTTAGGTGAGGCATCAGGGAATCAGCCCCAGCATTTT.

The V call is TRBV9, the J call TRBJ1-5; weak D call: TRBD1 (6 bases). Germline V lookup: CDR1 SGDLS, CDR2 YYNGEE. The CDR3 has 14 amino acids. Trimming took off 3 bases at V and 7 bases at J, with 14 bases between the two ends. In DNA, the CDR3 is TGTGCCAGCAGCGAGGGGGGGTTGGGCCAGCCCCAGCATTTT. It yields the protein CASSEGGLGQPQHF.

Details on this clone: Its ends do not fully match the called genes, so a read error is possible. The chain links TRBV5-1 to TRBJ2-7; 9 bases map to TRBD1. Germline assignment: CDR1 SGHRS and CDR2 YFSETQ. The CDR3 extends over 11 amino acids. The CDR3 DNA reads TGCGCCAGCTCCGGGGGACAGGGTCCCCGATTC. This gives the protein CASSGGQGPRF. The entire variable domain, with the rest obtained from reference TRBV5-1 and TRBJ2-7, is as follows: KAGVTQTPRYLIKTRGQQVTLSCSPISGHRSVSWYQQTPGQGLQFLFEYFSETQRNKGNFPGRFSGRQFSNSRSEMNVSTLELGDSALYLCASSGGQGPRFGPGTRLTVT.

CDR3 nucleotide sequence: TGTGCCAGCAGCATTGGGGGGGATCCCGAGCAGTACTTC. Its protein product is CASSIGGDPEQYF. V gene TRBV5-5 combines with J gene TRBJ2-7; 7 nucleotides line up with TRBD2. V shed 4 bases, J shed 6 bases, and the junction held 7 bases outside the gene matches. CDR3 length: 13 amino acids. The V gene's germline CDR1 is SGHKS and CDR2 YYEKEE (reference sequence).

The chain has TRBV4-3 and TRBJ2-3, with 8 bases fitting TRBD1. The germline V gene has CDR1 LGHNA and CDR2 YSLEER. V gave up 0 bases and J gave up 2 bases; unmatched junction bases: 7. This CDR3 contains 17 residues. The CDR3 sequence: CASSQDTGQGSTDTQYF. CDR3 coding DNA: TGCGCCAGCAGCCAAGATACCGGACAGGGCTCCACAGATACGCAGTATTTT.

This clone was recorded once. The chain combines TRBV4-1 with TRBJ2-3; 7 nucleotides line up with TRBD2. V lost 4 bases to trimming and J lost 3 bases; unmatched junction nucleotides: 7. CDR1 is MGHRA, CDR2 YSYEKL, per germline. This CDR3 comprises 15 residues. The CDR3 DNA reads as TGCGCCAGCAGCCTCGAGCGGGATGGGACAGATACGCAGTATTTT. The encoded protein is CASSLERDGTDTQYF.

V and J are TRBV5-1 and TRBJ1-4; tentative D call: TRBD1 (5 bases). This CDR3 region has 14 residues. Germline assignment: CDR1 SGHRS and CDR2 YFSETQ. V was cut by 6 bases and J by 8 bases, with 17 bases left in between. In DNA, the CDR3 is TGCGCCAGCAATCCCGGGGGGTCAGGGGAAAAACTGTTTTTT. It yields the protein CASNPGGSGEKLFF. The variable domain in full, with the rest retrieved from reference TRBV5-1 and TRBJ1-4, is KAGVTQTPRYLIKTRGQQVTLSCSPISGHRSVSWYQQTPGQGLQFLFEYFSETQRNKGNFPGRFSGRQFSNSRSEMNVSTLELGDSALYLCASNPGGSGEKLFFGSGTQLSVL.

The chain has TRBV5-1 and TRBJ2-3, with TRBD1 identical over 10 bases. Germline loops: CDR1 SGHRS, CDR2 YFSETQ. The CDR3 loop spans 15 amino acids. The junction had 3 bases not matched to a gene; V was cut back by 4 bases and J by 1 base. DNA of the CDR3: TGCGCCAGCAGCCCTGGACAGGGGGGCACAGATACGCAGTATTTT. Amino acids: CASSPGQGGTDTQYF.

This clone has a single count. The V and J genes are TRBV7-2 and TRBJ1-4, with a weak D call TRBD1 (6 bases). The CDR3 totals 15 residues. Per the germline V gene, CDR1 is SGHTA and CDR2 is FQGNSA. Trimming removed 2 bases at V and 8 bases at J, with 15 bases between. DNA for the CDR3: TGTGCCAGCAGCTTACAGATTACAGGGACCGAAAAACTGTTTTTT. Translating gives CASSLQITGTEKLFF. The entire variable domain, with the rest obtained from reference TRBV7-2 and TRBJ1-4, is as follows: GAGVSQSPSNKVTEKGKDVELRCDPISGHTALYWYRQSLGQGLEFLIYFQGNSAPDKSGLPSDRFSAERTGGSVSTLTIQRTQQEDSAVYLCASSLQITGTEKLFFGSGTQLSVL.

The rearrangement uses TRBV7-2 and TRBJ2-7; no definite D call. CDR1 and CDR2 from the germline V gene are SGHTA and FQGNSA. V gave up 4 bases and J gave up 6 bases, with 13 bases separating them. CDR3 length equals 13 residues. CDR3 protein: CASSSTPGVEQYF. CDR3 DNA sequence: TGTGCCAGCAGCTCGACGCCAGGTGTCGAGCAGTACTTC.